This paragraph covers one TCR beta chain sequence. Germline loops: CDR1 SNHLY, CDR2 FYNNEI. The V end lost 8 bases, the J end lost 7 bases, and 5 bases lay between the germline ends. There are 10 residues in the CDR3. PCR primers comprised 60 Vbeta and 13 Jbeta primers. Generated by immunoSEQ multiplex PCR, the TCRdb table keeps only in-frame clones and is missing some. The sample has approximately 290,000 clones, around 80% seen once. This sample was taken from a study of cytomegalovirus exposure and HLA in healthy donors. Sample: PBMCs. The rearrangement joins TRBV2 to TRBJ1-4; D gene ambiguous. This TCR was recovered from a girl aged 2-10 years in good health and CMV-seronegative. The CDR3 here is CASLSEKLFF. The CDR3 nucleotides read TGTGCCAGCCTGAGTGAAAAACTGTTTTTT.